This T cell receptor beta chain was identified in a study of blood T cell repertoires in COVID-19. Measured with immunoSEQ multiplex PCR; TCRdb has only the in-frame clones, and not every one. This repertoire shows 200,000 to 250,000 clones, just over 85% found once; its top ten account for around 1.5%. Sequencing was carried out using peripheral blood. The sequence was obtained from a man between 18 and 35 years old with active or convalescent COVID-19.

The CDR3 bases are TGTGCCAGCAGCTTAGGATCGGGAGCCTACGAGCAGTACTTC. It yields the protein CASSLGSGAYEQYF. The genes are TRBV11-3 and TRBJ2-7; possibly TRBD2 for D (6 bases). The CDR3 consists of 14 residues. CDR1 is SGHNT and CDR2 is YENEEA in the germline V gene. Trimming removed 1 base at V and 2 bases at J, with 9 bases between.